A single TCR beta chain is shown here with its context. The antigen remains unidentified. TCRdb independently ran MiXCR on the reads; one entry per CDR3 protein. The sample includes approximately 490,000 distinct CDR3 sequences, 11% seen only once; the top ten take 10%. From germline, CDR1 is LGHNA and CDR2 YNFKEQ. This CDR3 has 16 residues. The V gene lost 4 bases and the J gene lost 7 bases, with 22 bases spanning the gap. This sample stems from a study of T cell repertoires in cytomegalovirus infection. Looking at the study overall: CMV infection together with matching HLA type was indicated by public TCR beta signatures. General observations from the study: Ex vivo responses were dominated by HLA-C-restricted CMV-specific TCR beta clonotypes. CMV carriers with the relevant HLA were identified by cumulative public TCR beta family frequency.

Sequenced input: PBMCs. The chain employs TRBV4-2 and TRBJ1-2; no clear D gene. The sequence derives from a human donor in good health (CMV status not recorded). Some clones in this sample may be carry-over from other donors' samples. The CDR3 region is CASSPQHGPGEFGYTF. For the CDR3, the DNA is TGTGCCAGCAGCCCGCAACATGGACCGGGAGAATTTGGCTACACCTTC.